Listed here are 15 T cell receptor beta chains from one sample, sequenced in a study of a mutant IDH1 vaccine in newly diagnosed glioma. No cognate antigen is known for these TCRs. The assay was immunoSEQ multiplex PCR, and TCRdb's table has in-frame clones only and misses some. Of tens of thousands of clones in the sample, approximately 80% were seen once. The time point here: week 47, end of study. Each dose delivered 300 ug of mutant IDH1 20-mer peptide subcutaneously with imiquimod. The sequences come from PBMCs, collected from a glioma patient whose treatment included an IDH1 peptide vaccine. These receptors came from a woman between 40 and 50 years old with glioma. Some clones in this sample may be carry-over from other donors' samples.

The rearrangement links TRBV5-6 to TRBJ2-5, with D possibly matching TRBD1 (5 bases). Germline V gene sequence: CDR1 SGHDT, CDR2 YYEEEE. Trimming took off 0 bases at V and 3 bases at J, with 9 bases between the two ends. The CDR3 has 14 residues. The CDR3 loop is CASSLVGREETQYF. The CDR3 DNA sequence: TGTGCCAGCAGCTTGGTGGGCAGGGAAGAGACCCAGTACTTC.

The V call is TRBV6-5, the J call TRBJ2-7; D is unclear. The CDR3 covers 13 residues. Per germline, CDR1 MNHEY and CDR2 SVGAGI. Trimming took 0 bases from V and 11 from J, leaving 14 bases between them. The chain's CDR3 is CASSYSSRIPEYF. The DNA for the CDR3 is TGTGCCAGCAGTTACTCGTCTCGGATACCTGAGTACTTC.

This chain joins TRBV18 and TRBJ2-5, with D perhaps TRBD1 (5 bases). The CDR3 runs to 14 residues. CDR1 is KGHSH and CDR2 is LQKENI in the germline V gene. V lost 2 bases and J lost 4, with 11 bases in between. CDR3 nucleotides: TGTGCCAGCTCACCAATGGGGCAGCGAGAGACCCAGTACTTC. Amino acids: CASSPMGQRETQYF.

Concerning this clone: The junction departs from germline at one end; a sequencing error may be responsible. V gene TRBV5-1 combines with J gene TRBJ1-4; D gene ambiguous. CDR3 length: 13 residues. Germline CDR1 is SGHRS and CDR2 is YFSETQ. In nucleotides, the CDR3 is TGCGCCAGCAGATTGGCTGAGAATGAAAAACTGTTTTTT. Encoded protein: CASRLAENEKLFF.

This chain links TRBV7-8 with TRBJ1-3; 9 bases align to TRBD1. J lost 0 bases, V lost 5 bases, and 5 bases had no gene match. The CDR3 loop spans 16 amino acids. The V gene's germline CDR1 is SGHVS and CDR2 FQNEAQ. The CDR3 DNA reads TGTGCCAGCAGCGTCGTGACAGGGGGCTCTGGAAACACCATATATTTT. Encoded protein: CASSVVTGGSGNTIYF.

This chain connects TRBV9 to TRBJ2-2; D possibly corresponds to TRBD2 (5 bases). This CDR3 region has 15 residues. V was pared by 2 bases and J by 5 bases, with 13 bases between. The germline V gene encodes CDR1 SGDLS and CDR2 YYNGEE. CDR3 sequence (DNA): TGTGCCAGCAGCGTTCAGGACTTAGGGACCGGGGAGCTGTTTTTT. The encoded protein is CASSVQDLGTGELFF.

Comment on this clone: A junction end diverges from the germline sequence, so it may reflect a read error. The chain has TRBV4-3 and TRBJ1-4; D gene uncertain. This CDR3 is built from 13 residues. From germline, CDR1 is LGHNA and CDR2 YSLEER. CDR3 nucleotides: TGCGCCAGCGCCCCAAACGGAGGTGAAAAACTGCTTTTT. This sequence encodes CASAPNGGEKLLF.

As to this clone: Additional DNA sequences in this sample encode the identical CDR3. CDR3 loop: CASSAPAVRSVGYEQYF. The CDR3 nucleotides are TGTGCCAGCAGTGCCCCTGCGGTGCGGTCGGTTGGCTACGAGCAGTACTTC. The chain combines TRBV25-1 with TRBJ2-7; no reliable D call. Trimming pared 4 bases from V and 3 bases from J, leaving 22 bases between. CDR3 size: 17 residues. The germline V gene has CDR1 MGHDK and CDR2 SYGVNS.

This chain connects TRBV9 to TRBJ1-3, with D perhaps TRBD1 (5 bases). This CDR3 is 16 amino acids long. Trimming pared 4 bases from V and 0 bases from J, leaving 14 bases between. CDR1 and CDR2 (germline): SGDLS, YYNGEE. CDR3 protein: CASSPGGDRSGNTIYF. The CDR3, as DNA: TGTGCCAGCAGCCCCGGAGGGGACCGCTCTGGAAACACCATATATTTT.

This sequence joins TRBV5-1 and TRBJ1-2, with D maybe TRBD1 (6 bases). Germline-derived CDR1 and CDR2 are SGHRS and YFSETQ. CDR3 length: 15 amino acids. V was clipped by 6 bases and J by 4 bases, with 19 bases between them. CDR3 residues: CASTTHGGQSYGYTF. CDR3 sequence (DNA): TGCGCCAGCACAACCCACGGGGGGCAAAGCTATGGCTACACCTTC.

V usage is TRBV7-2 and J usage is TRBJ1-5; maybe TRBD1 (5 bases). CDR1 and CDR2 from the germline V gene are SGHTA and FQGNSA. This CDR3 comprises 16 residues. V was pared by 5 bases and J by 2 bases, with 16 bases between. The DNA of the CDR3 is TGTGCCAGCAGCACCTTCCAGGGAAGGGGCAATCAGCCCCAGCATTTT. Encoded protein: CASSTFQGRGNQPQHF. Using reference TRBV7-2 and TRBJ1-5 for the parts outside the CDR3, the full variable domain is GAGVSQSPSNKVTEKGKDVELRCDPISGHTALYWYRQSLGQGLEFLIYFQGNSAPDKSGLPSDRFSAERTGGSVSTLTIQRTQQEDSAVYLCASSTFQGRGNQPQHFGDGTRLSIL.

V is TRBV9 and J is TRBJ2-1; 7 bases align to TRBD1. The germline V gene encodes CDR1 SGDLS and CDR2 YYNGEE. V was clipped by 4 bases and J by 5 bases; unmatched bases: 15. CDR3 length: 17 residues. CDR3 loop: CASSPRFTGTENNEQFF. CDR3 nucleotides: TGTGCCAGCAGCCCCCGTTTTACCGGGACAGAGAACAATGAGCAGTTCTTC.

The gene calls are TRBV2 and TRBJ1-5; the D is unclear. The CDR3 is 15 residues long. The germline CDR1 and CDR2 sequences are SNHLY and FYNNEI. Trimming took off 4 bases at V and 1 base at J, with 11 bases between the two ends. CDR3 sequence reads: CASSVTSLSNQPQHF. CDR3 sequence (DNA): TGTGCCAGCAGTGTAACCAGCTTGAGCAATCAGCCCCAGCATTTT.

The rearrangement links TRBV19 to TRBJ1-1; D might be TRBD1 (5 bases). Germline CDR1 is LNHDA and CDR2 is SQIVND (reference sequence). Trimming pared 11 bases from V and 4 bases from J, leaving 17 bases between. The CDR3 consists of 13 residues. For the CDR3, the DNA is TGTGCCGGGAAGGGACGGGGAAGCACTGAAGCTTTCTTT. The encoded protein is CAGKGRGSTEAFF.

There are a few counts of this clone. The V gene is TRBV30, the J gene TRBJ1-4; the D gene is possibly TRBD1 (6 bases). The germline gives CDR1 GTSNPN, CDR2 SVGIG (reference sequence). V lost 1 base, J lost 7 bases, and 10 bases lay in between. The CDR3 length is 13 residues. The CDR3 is CAWSGGRLEKLFF. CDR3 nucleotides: TGTGCCTGGAGTGGGGGGCGCCTTGAAAAACTGTTTTTT. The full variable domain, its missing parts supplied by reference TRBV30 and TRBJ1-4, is SQTIHQWPATLVQPVGSPLSLECTVEGTSNPNLYWYRQAAGRGLQLLFYSVGIGQISSEVPQNLSASRPQDRQFILSSKKLLLSDSGFYLCAWSGGRLEKLFFGSGTQLSVL.